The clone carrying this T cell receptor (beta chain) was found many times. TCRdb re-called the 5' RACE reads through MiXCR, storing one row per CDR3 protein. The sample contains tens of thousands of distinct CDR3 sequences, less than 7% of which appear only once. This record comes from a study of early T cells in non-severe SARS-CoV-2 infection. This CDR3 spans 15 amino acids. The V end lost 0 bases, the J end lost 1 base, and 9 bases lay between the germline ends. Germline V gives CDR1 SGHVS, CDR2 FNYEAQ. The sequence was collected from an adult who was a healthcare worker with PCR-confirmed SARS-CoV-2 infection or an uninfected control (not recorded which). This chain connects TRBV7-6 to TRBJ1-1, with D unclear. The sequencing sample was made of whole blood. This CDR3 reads CASSLARGGNTEAFF. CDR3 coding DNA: TGTGCCAGCAGCTTAGCGCGGGGAGGGAACACTGAAGCTTTCTTT.